A single sample is the source of the 18 T cell receptor beta chains below, sequenced in a study of brain metastases from non-small cell lung cancer. The assay was immunoSEQ multiplex PCR, and TCRdb's table has in-frame clones only and misses some. This sample has around 730 clones, with about nine tenths found just once. Sequenced material: tumor-adjacent normal tissue. All receptors derive from a donor at least 40 years old with non-small cell lung cancer.

The chain couples TRBV7-9 to TRBJ2-7; D is possibly TRBD1 (5 bases). This CDR3 spans 12 amino acids. The V gene's germline CDR1 is SEHNR and CDR2 FQNEAQ (reference sequence). V was cut by 4 bases and J by 3 bases, with 7 bases left in between. The CDR3: CASSSQGYEQYF. CDR3 DNA: TGTGCCAGCAGCTCCCAGGGCTACGAGCAGTACTTC.

The J gene is TRBJ2-5, the V gene TRBV7-9; possible D gene TRBD2, 6 bases. Per the germline V gene, CDR1 is SEHNR and CDR2 is FQNEAQ (reference sequence). The V and J ends lost 3 bases and 4 bases respectively, with 21 bases between them. The CDR3 totals 17 residues. CDR3 residues: CASSFPGLGAGRETQYF. Here the CDR3 DNA reads TGTGCCAGCAGCTTCCCGGGACTGGGCGCGGGGAGAGAGACCCAGTACTTC. Variable domain in full (rest from reference TRBV7-9 and TRBJ2-5): DTGVSQNPRHKITKRGQNVTFRCDPISEHNRLYWYRQTLGQGPEFLTYFQNEAQLEKSRLLSDRFSAERPKGSFSTLEIQRTEQGDSAMYLCASSFPGLGAGRETQYFGPGTRLLVL.

Concerning this clone: The identical CDR3 is also encoded by other nucleotide sequences in the sample. The chain carries TRBV7-6 and TRBJ2-1; TRBD1 is a possible D gene (5 bases). V gave up 6 bases and J gave up 8 bases, with 17 bases separating them. CDR1 is SGHVS and CDR2 is FNYEAQ in the germline V gene. There are 14 residues in the CDR3. CDR3 region: CASSLGQGLDEQFF. The DNA for the CDR3 is TGTGCCAGCAGTTTGGGGCAGGGCTTGGATGAGCAGTTCTTC.

V and J are TRBV29-1 and TRBJ2-5; the D gene is possibly TRBD1 (5 bases). The germline V and J ends were trimmed by 0 bases and 4 bases, with 15 bases remaining between them. Per the germline V gene, CDR1 is SQVTM and CDR2 is ANQGSEA. The CDR3 is 15 residues long. The CDR3 DNA reads TGCAGCGTTGAAGACAGACATAGGGGTGGAGAGACCCAGTACTTC. This codes for CSVEDRHRGGETQYF. Complete variable domain (other parts from reference TRBV29-1 and TRBJ2-5): SAVISQKPSRDICQRGTSLTIQCQVDSQVTMMFWYRQQPGQSLTLIATANQGSEATYESGFVIDKFPISRPNLTFSTLTVSNMSPEDSSIYLCSVEDRHRGGETQYFGPGTRLLVL.

V and J are TRBV16 and TRBJ2-1, with D possibly being TRBD2 (6 bases). Trimming shortened V by 2 bases and J by 5 bases, and 10 bases separated the two germline ends. Germline V gene sequence: CDR1 KGHSY, CDR2 FQNENV. The CDR3 is 14 amino acids. CDR3 amino acids: CASSQVGLNNEQFF. The CDR3 nucleotides read TGTGCCAGCAGCCAAGTGGGACTCAACAATGAGCAGTTCTTC.

The V gene is TRBV6-4, the J gene TRBJ2-4; TRBD1 might be the D (6 bases). Trimming pared 8 bases from V and 4 bases from J, leaving 12 bases between. The germline V gene has CDR1 MRHNA and CDR2 SNTAGT. The CDR3 consists of 13 residues. CDR3: CASHVGQKNIQYF. As DNA, the CDR3 is TGTGCCAGCCACGTGGGACAAAAAAACATTCAGTACTTC.

The V gene is TRBV19, the J gene TRBJ1-1; D gene unclear. The CDR3 totals 14 residues. V was clipped by 1 base and J by 0 bases, with 6 bases between them. The germline CDR1 and CDR2 sequences are LNHDA and SQIVND (reference sequence). CDR3 sequence (DNA): TGTGCCAGTAGTATAGCCCCGGTGAACACTGAAGCTTTCTTT. Translation: CASSIAPVNTEAFF.

The CDR3 coding sequence is TGTGCCAGTAGTATGCAGCGGGGAACACCCGGGGAGCTGTTTTTT. Translation: CASSMQRGTPGELFF. The chain couples TRBV19 to TRBJ2-2; 7 bases are shared with TRBD2. Trimming at V came to 3 bases and at J to 6 bases, leaving 7 bases not matched to a gene. This CDR3 region has 15 residues. CDR1 is LNHDA, CDR2 SQIVND, per germline (reference sequence). Full variable domain (missing parts from reference TRBV19 and TRBJ2-2): DGGITQSPKYLFRKEGQNVTLSCEQNLNHDAMYWYRQDPGQGLRLIYYSQIVNDFQKGDIAEGYSVSREKKESFPLTVTSAQKNPTAFYLCASSMQRGTPGELFFGEGSRLTVL.

V is TRBV7-9 and J is TRBJ2-6, with a weak D call TRBD2 (5 bases). There are 18 residues in the CDR3. V lost 5 bases and J 2 bases, leaving 19 bases between the germline ends. CDR1 is SEHNR and CDR2 is FQNEAQ in the germline V gene (reference sequence). CDR3 nucleotides: TGTGCCAGCAGCCCTGGACCGAGGGCCCTTCCTGGGGCCAACGTCCTGACTTTC. Translating it yields CASSPGPRALPGANVLTF.

V and J are TRBV5-3 and TRBJ2-6, with D hard to call. TRBV5-3 is an open reading frame whose function is uncertain. The V and J ends lost 7 bases and 5 bases respectively, with 25 bases between them. This CDR3 region has 18 residues. CDR3 DNA sequence: TGTGCCAGACAAAAAGTAGTGGTGAACAAAAGTCGGGCCAACGTCCTGACTTTC. This codes for CARQKVVVNKSRANVLTF.

J is TRBJ2-6 and V is TRBV18, with no clear D. Trimming removed 3 bases at V and 0 bases at J, with 3 bases between. The CDR3 is 14 residues long. Germline CDR1 KGHSH, CDR2 LQKENI. CDR3 sequence reads: CASSPTSGANVLTF. As DNA, the CDR3 is TGTGCCAGCTCACCTACCTCTGGGGCCAACGTCCTGACTTTC.

The genes are TRBV28 and TRBJ2-7, with a tentative D call TRBD2 (5 bases). V was pared by 5 bases and J by 2 bases, with 10 bases between. The CDR3 is 13 residues long. Germline CDR1 reads MDHEN; CDR2 reads SYDVKM. The CDR3: CASSERPTYEQYF. Here the CDR3 DNA reads TGTGCCAGCAGTGAGCGGCCAACCTACGAGCAGTACTTC. The full variable domain, in which reference TRBV28 and TRBJ2-7 provide the parts outside the CDR3, is DVKVTQSSRYLVKRTGEKVFLECVQDMDHENMFWYRQDPGLGLRLIYFSYDVKMKEKGDIPEGYSVSREKKERFSLILESASTNQTSMYLCASSERPTYEQYFGPGTRLTVT.

This chain links TRBV5-5 with TRBJ2-7; 9 bases map to TRBD2. The CDR3 spans 15 residues. The junction had 5 bases not matched to a gene; V was cut back by 2 bases and J by 2 bases. Per the germline V gene, CDR1 is SGHKS and CDR2 is YYEKEE (reference sequence). CDR3 DNA sequence: TGTGCCAGCAGCTTTGAACTAGCGGGTACCTACGAGCAGTACTTC. This sequence encodes CASSFELAGTYEQYF.

Concerning this clone itself: The junction departs from germline at one end; a sequencing error may be responsible. The gene calls are TRBV6-5 and TRBJ1-4, with a possible D match to TRBD1 (5 bases). Germline V gene lookup returns CDR1 MNHEY and CDR2 SVGAGI. The length of the CDR3 is 15 residues. The CDR3 here is CASSYGGETNEKLFF. CDR3 in DNA: TGTGCTAGCAGTTACGGGGGGGAAACTAATGAAAAACTGTTTTTT.

Of note for this clone: This specimen includes other DNA sequences encoding the same CDR3. The chain has TRBV7-2 and TRBJ2-1; the match to TRBD2 covers 8 bases. CDR3 length: 17 residues. Trimming took 1 base from V and 6 from J; bases not matched to a gene: 11. Per germline, CDR1 SGHTA and CDR2 FQGNSA. The CDR3 reads CASSLGPLAGTSNEQFF. The DNA for the CDR3 is TGTGCCAGCAGCTTAGGGCCCTTAGCGGGAACCAGCAATGAGCAGTTCTTC.

The chain links TRBV30 to TRBJ1-1; D unclear. This CDR3 contains 14 residues. Trimming removed 0 bases from V and 1 base from J, with 9 bases in between. Germline V gene data show CDR1 as GTSNPN and CDR2 as SVGIG (reference sequence). This CDR3 is CAWSVGWQNTEAFF. The CDR3 nucleotides are TGTGCCTGGAGTGTAGGTTGGCAGAACACTGAAGCTTTCTTT.

This clone was counted a single time. The rearrangement joins TRBV6-5 to TRBJ1-6; 7 positions match TRBD1. V lost 0 bases to trimming and J lost 7 bases; unmatched junction nucleotides: 3. The CDR3 is made up of 15 amino acids. Germline lookup yields CDR1 MNHEY and CDR2 SVGAGI. This CDR3 is CASSYSQGLNSPLHF. CDR3 in DNA: TGTGCCAGCAGTTACTCACAGGGGCTGAATTCACCCCTCCACTTT.

The rearrangement links TRBV23-1 to TRBJ1-5; D is uncertain. TRBV23-1 is recorded as an ORF, its role being uncertain. Trimming removed 0 bases at V and 0 bases at J, with 18 bases between. The CDR3 length is 19 residues. The CDR3 nucleotides are TGCGCCAGCAGTCAATCTGGGATCGGAGGAGGTTATAGCAATCAGCCCCAGCATTTT. It yields the protein CASSQSGIGGGYSNQPQHF.